The rows below give T cell receptor beta chains drawn from one sample of a study of T-cell memory formation after mild COVID-19. One entry per CDR3 protein, called by TCRdb with MiXCR from the 5' RACE reads. Of over 300,000 distinct CDR3 sequences listed, about 20% were seen once; the top ten hold 21%. Material: PBMCs or a T cell subset sorted from them (not recorded which). All receptors come from a man younger than 35 who had mild COVID-19 (a few samples of this study predate the infection). Cell type and time point are not known. Each CDR3 is given with its conserved first and last residue. A D gene is named only where the DNA matches it firmly. Expanded clones get a size class; other rows say once, few or many, or leave the size out.

TRBV5-6	NA	few	TRBJ1-2	CASSLADRSYGYTF	TGTGCCAGCAGCTTGGCCGACAGGTCCTATGGCTACACCTTC
TRBV12-3/TRBV12-4	NA	few	TRBJ2-5	CASSFMGETQYF	TGTGCCAGCAGTTTCATGGGGGAGACCCAGTACTTC
TRBV6-5	TRBD1	NA	TRBJ1-2	CASRAPGTGGYGYTF	TGTGCCAGCAGAGCGCCCGGGACAGGGGGTTATGGCTACACCTTC
TRBV6-4	NA	NA	TRBJ1-2	CASSDSAGNYGYTF	TGTGCCAGCAGTGACTCCGCAGGAAACTATGGCTACACCTTC
TRBV12-3/TRBV12-4	NA	NA	TRBJ1-4	CASSGQNEKLFF	TGTGCCAGCAGTGGACAGAATGAAAAACTGTTTTTT
TRBV7-2	TRBD2	few	TRBJ2-7	CASSLGGTSGGRSHF	TGTGCCAGCAGCTTAGGTGGCACTAGCGGGGGGAGAAGCCACTTC
TRBV4-3	TRBD1	few	TRBJ2-7	CASSQADRGYEQYF	TGCGCCAGCAGCCAAGCGGACAGGGGCTACGAGCAGTACTTC
TRBV18	NA	few	TRBJ2-7	CASSPAGIYEQYF	TGTGCCAGCTCACCGGCAGGGATCTACGAGCAGTACTTC
TRBV7-3	TRBD1	few	TRBJ2-5	CASSALGQGETQYF	TGTGCCAGCAGCGCCCTGGGACAGGGAGAGACCCAGTACTTC
TRBV10-3	NA	few	TRBJ2-3	CAIGRTGATDTQYF	TGTGCCATCGGAAGGACGGGGGCCACAGATACGCAGTATTTT
TRBV7-2	NA	once	TRBJ1-1	CASSLAGTRSLNTEAFF	TGTGCCAGCAGCTTAGCTGGGACACGATCCTTGAACACTGAAGCTTTCTTT
TRBV7-2	TRBD2	few	TRBJ2-1	CASSLAGGGAGHEQFF	TGTGCCAGCAGCTTAGCTGGCGGGGGGGCCGGGCATGAGCAGTTCTTC
TRBV7-3	NA	few	TRBJ2-5	CASSFSPRGSQETQYF	TGTGCCAGCAGCTTCAGTCCTCGGGGCTCCCAAGAGACCCAGTACTTC
TRBV5-1	NA	NA	TRBJ2-5	CASSLDPLVQETQYF	TGCGCCAGCAGCTTGGACCCTCTCGTACAAGAGACCCAGTACTTC
TRBV6-5	NA	many	TRBJ2-7	CASSHRQTTSYEQYF	TGTGCCAGCAGTCACAGACAGACCACCTCCTACGAGCAGTACTTC
TRBV20-1	TRBD2	NA	TRBJ2-1	CSARGLAGKQGNEQFF	TGCAGTGCTAGAGGACTAGCGGGGAAACAGGGGAATGAGCAGTTCTTC
TRBV5-1	NA	many	TRBJ2-5	CASSEIWETQYF	TGCGCCAGCAGCGAAATTTGGGAGACCCAGTACTTC
TRBV20-1	TRBD2	NA	TRBJ2-3	CSALRLAGDTQYF	TGCAGTGCCCTACGACTAGCTGGAGATACGCAGTATTTT
TRBV20-1	NA	NA	TRBJ1-2	CSAGVKGGNYGYTF	TGCAGTGCGGGCGTGAAAGGGGGGAACTATGGCTACACCTTC
TRBV5-1	TRBD1	NA	TRBJ1-6	CASREPGQNSPLHF	TGCGCCAGCAGGGAACCGGGACAGAATTCACCCCTCCACTTT
TRBV9	NA	few	TRBJ2-1	CASSARQVRDSPRDNEQFF	TGTGCCAGCAGCGCTCGACAGGTCCGGGACTCTCCTCGGGACAATGAGCAGTTCTTC
TRBV11-2	NA	NA	TRBJ1-2	CASSPGNLYGYTF	TGTGCCAGCAGCCCGGGAAACCTCTATGGCTACACCTTC
TRBV12-3/TRBV12-4	TRBD1	NA	TRBJ2-7	CASSWATGGYEQYF	TGTGCCAGCAGTTGGGCGACAGGGGGATACGAGCAGTACTTC
TRBV4-1	NA	NA	TRBJ2-3	CASSQEGRDTDTQYF	TGCGCCAGCAGCCAAGAGGGGCGAGACACAGATACGCAGTATTTT
TRBV2	NA	NA	TRBJ2-5	CATPGARRETQYF	TGTGCCACCCCAGGGGCCCGACGAGAGACCCAGTACTTC
TRBV6-2/TRBV6-3	TRBD2	NA	TRBJ2-7	CASSRGVYEQYF	TGTGCCAGCAGCCGGGGGGTCTACGAGCAGTACTTC
TRBV7-9	NA	few	TRBJ1-2	CASSRIQGGDGYTF	TGTGCCAGCAGCAGAATACAGGGTGGCGATGGCTACACCTTC
TRBV29-1	TRBD2	NA	TRBJ2-5	CSVDLQRGWETQYF	TGCAGCGTTGACCTCCAGCGGGGATGGGAGACCCAGTACTTC
TRBV3-1	TRBD1	many	TRBJ2-4	CASSPGTGGSQYF	TGTGCCAGCAGCCCGGGGACAGGGGGCTCTCAGTACTTC
TRBV4-1	TRBD1	NA	TRBJ2-3	CASSQDPGQTTTDTQYF	TGCGCCAGCAGCCAAGACCCGGGACAGACGACCACAGATACGCAGTATTTT
TRBV2	TRBD1	NA	TRBJ2-5	CASSEWDRDGTQYF	TGTGCCAGCAGTGAGTGGGACAGGGACGGGACCCAGTACTTC
TRBV11-2	NA	many	TRBJ1-4	CASSRGPSLLGEKLFF	TGTGCCAGCAGCCGGGGGCCCTCCCTGCTTGGGGAAAAACTGTTTTTT
TRBV5-1	NA	many	TRBJ2-3	CASSLSPPTDTQYF	TGCGCCAGCAGTCTCAGCCCACCCACAGATACGCAGTATTTT
TRBV9	NA	few	TRBJ2-3	CASSREGGVLTDTQYF	TGTGCCAGCAGCCGCGAGGGCGGGGTGCTAACAGATACGCAGTATTTT
TRBV7-9	TRBD2	few	TRBJ2-3	CASSLSGGLALDTQYF	TGTGCCAGCAGCTTATCAGGAGGACTAGCGCTAGATACGCAGTATTTT
TRBV7-2	NA	NA	TRBJ1-6	CASTQYRAPLHF	TGTGCCAGCACCCAATACAGGGCCCCCCTCCACTTT
TRBV5-1	NA	few	TRBJ2-1	CASSRSGTGNEQFF	TGCGCCAGCAGCAGATCCGGGACTGGCAATGAGCAGTTCTTC
TRBV29-1	TRBD1	few	TRBJ2-3	CSVQEPVTGPVTDTQYF	TGCAGCGTTCAGGAGCCGGTGACAGGGCCAGTAACAGATACGCAGTATTTT
TRBV24-1	NA	few	TRBJ1-1	CATSESGRRTFF	TGTGCCACCAGTGAATCCGGACGAAGAACTTTCTTT
TRBV30	TRBD1	few	TRBJ2-1	CAWRGQGSGEQFF	TGTGCCTGGAGGGGACAGGGCTCAGGCGAGCAGTTCTTC
TRBV29-1	NA	few	TRBJ1-1	CSGRGQPNTEAFF	TGCAGCGGCCGTGGGCAGCCGAACACTGAAGCTTTCTTT
TRBV27	TRBD2	many	TRBJ2-3	CASKHGGVSTDTQYF	TGTGCCAGCAAACACGGGGGGGTAAGCACAGATACGCAGTATTTT
TRBV24-1	NA	few	TRBJ2-3	CATSDLQGDTQYF	TGTGCCACCAGTGATTTGCAAGGAGATACGCAGTATTTT
TRBV19	TRBD1	few	TRBJ1-1	CASSIARDRDTEAFF	TGTGCCAGTAGTATAGCCCGAGACAGGGACACTGAAGCTTTCTTT
TRBV5-1	NA	few	TRBJ1-2	CASSPGDDGYTF	TGCGCCAGCAGCCCCGGGGACGATGGCTACACCTTC
TRBV5-1	NA	few	TRBJ1-2	CASSLENYGYTF	TGCGCCAGCAGCTTGGAAAACTATGGCTACACCTTC
TRBV7-2	NA	NA	TRBJ1-1	CDSSFHSGNTEAFF	TGTGACAGCAGCTTCCATTCGGGGAACACTGAAGCTTTCTTT
TRBV6-5	NA	NA	TRBJ2-7	CASSYSVGAYEQYF	TGTGCCAGCAGTTATTCGGTTGGTGCCTACGAGCAGTACTTC
TRBV5-1	NA	many	TRBJ1-1	CASSWGWGTEAFF	TGCGCCAGCAGCTGGGGCTGGGGGACTGAAGCTTTCTTT
TRBV19	NA	NA	TRBJ1-4	CASGGWNEKLFF	TGTGCCAGCGGGGGATGGAATGAAAAACTGTTTTTT
TRBV5-1	NA	few	TRBJ2-3	CASSGGGTTDTQYF	TGCGCCAGCAGCGGAGGGGGAACCACAGATACGCAGTATTTT
TRBV11-2	NA	few	TRBJ2-7	CASSDWGFAGSYEQYF	TGTGCCAGCAGCGACTGGGGGTTCGCCGGTTCCTACGAGCAGTACTTC
TRBV4-3	NA	few	TRBJ2-1	CASSQVGTYNEQFF	TGCGCCAGCAGCCAGGTCGGGACCTACAATGAGCAGTTCTTC
TRBV4-1	NA	NA	TRBJ1-5	CASSHDRYQPQHF	TGCGCCAGCAGCCACGACAGGTATCAGCCCCAGCATTTT
TRBV20-1	NA	NA	TRBJ1-5	CSARRGEGQPQHF	TGCAGTGCTAGGAGAGGGGAAGGTCAGCCCCAGCATTTT
TRBV7-8	NA	NA	TRBJ2-2	CASSKGRGGTGELFF	TGTGCCAGCAGCAAGGGACGAGGGGGAACCGGGGAGCTGTTTTTT
TRBV7-4	TRBD1	NA	TRBJ1-2	CASSSLDPGQRNYGYTF	TGTGCCAGCAGCTCCCTTGACCCGGGACAGCGTAACTATGGCTACACCTTC
TRBV7-3	NA	NA	TRBJ2-5	CASSRRPQETQYF	TGTGCCAGCAGCCGAAGACCCCAAGAGACCCAGTACTTC
TRBV12-3/TRBV12-4	NA	NA	TRBJ2-3	CASSLGSYTDTQYF	TGTGCCAGCAGTTTAGGGTCCTACACAGATACGCAGTATTTT